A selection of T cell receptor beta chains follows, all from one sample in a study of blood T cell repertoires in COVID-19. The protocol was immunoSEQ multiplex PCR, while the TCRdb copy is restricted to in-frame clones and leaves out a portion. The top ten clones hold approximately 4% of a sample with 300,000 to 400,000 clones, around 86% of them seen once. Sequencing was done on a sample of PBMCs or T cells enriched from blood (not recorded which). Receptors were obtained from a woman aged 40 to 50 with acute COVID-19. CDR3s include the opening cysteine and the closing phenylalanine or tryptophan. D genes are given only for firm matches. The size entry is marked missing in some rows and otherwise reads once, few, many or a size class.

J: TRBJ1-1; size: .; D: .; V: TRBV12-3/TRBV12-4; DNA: TGTGCCAGCAGTTTGCCCCCCCCCGGGGAAGCTTTCTTT; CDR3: CASSLPPPGEAFF
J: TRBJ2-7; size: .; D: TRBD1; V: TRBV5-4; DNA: TGTGCCAGCAGCCAGTCCGGGACAGCAGCCTTTGGGCAGTACTTC; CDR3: CASSQSGTAAFGQYF
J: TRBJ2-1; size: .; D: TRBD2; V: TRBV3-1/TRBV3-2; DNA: TGTGCCAGCAGCCAAGAAGTAGCGGGTAAGAACAATGAGCAGTTCTTC; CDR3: CASSQEVAGKNNEQFF
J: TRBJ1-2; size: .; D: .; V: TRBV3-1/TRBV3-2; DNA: TGTGCCAGCAGCCAAGTATCGGTAGGGGTCAGCTACACCTTC; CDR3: CASSQVSVGVSYTF
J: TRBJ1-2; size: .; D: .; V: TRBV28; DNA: TGTGCCAGCAGTTTATCCATCAGGGGTGGCTATGGCTACACCTTC; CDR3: CASSLSIRGGYGYTF
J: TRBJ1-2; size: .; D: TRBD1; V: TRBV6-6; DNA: TGTGCCAGCAGTTACCCCGGACAGGGCCCAGCCTACACCTTC; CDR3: CASSYPGQGPAYTF
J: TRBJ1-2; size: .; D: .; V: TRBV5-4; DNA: TGTGCCAGCAGCCCTACAGGGTATGGCTACACCTTC; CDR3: CASSPTGYGYTF
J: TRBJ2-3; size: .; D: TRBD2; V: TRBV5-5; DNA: TGTGCCAGCCAGCGGCGGGAGACAGATACGCAGTATTTT; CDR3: CASQRRETDTQYF
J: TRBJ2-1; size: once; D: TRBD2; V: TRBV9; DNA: TGTGCCAGCAGCGTAGGCGGGGGTCCGCACAATGAGCAGTTCTTC; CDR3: CASSVGGGPHNEQFF
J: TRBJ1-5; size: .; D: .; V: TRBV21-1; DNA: TGTGCCAGCAGTTACAGGGGTATCACCCATTTT; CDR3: CASSYRGITHF
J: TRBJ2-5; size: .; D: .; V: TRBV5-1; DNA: TGCGCCAGCAGACCCGCTGGGGGTCGGGACTCCAACCAAGAGACCCAGTACTTC; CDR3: CASRPAGGRDSNQETQYF
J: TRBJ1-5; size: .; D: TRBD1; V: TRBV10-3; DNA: TGTGCCATCAGTCCGGACAGGGGGTCCGATCAGCCCCAGCATTTT; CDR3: CAISPDRGSDQPQHF
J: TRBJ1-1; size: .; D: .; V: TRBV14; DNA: TGTGCCAGCAGCCCGCAACAGGGTATGAACACTGAAGCTTTCTTT; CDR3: CASSPQQGMNTEAFF
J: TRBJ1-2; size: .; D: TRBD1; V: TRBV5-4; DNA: TGTGCCAGCCAAAACCCCGACAGGGCAGATCACTATGGCTACACCTTC; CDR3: CASQNPDRADHYGYTF
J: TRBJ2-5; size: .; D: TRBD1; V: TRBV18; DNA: TGTGCCAGCTCACCGCAACAGGGGGCCTCAGAGACCCAGTACTTC; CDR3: CASSPQQGASETQYF
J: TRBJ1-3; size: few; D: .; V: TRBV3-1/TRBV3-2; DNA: TGTGCCAGCAGGGACAGCGAACGCGGTTTAACTGGAAACACCATATATTTT; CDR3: CASRDSERGLTGNTIYF
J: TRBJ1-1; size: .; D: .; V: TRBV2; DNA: TGTGCCAGCAGGAACAGACACGTCAACACTGAAGCTTTCTTT; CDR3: CASRNRHVNTEAFF
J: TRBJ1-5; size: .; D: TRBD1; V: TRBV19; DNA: TGTGCCAGTAGCGACAGGGTTCAAGCCCAGCATTTT; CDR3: CASSDRVQAQHF
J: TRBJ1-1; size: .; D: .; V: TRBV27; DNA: TGTGCCAGCAGTTCCCGCTTGCATCCCATCCTAGATAACACTGAAGCTTTCTTT; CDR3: CASSSRLHPILDNTEAFF
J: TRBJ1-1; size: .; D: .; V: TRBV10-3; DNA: TGTGCCATCAGTCCAATCATGAACACTGAAGCTTTCTTT; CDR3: CAISPIMNTEAFF
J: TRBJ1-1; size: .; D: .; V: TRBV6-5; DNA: TGTGCCAGCAGTTACTCAGGCGGGACGGTGAACACTGAAGCTTTCTTT; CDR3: CASSYSGGTVNTEAFF
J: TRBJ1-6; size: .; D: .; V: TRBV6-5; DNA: TGTGCCAGCTCTCTCTACTCCTATAATTCACCCCTCCACTTT; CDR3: CASSLYSYNSPLHF
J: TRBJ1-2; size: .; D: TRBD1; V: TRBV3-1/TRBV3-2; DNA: TGTGCCAGCAGCACTCCCGGGACAGGGTACAACTATGGCTACACCTTC; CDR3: CASSTPGTGYNYGYTF
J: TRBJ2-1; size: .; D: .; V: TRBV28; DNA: TGTGCCAGCAGTTCCCCGACAAGCTCCTACAATGAGCAGTTCTTC; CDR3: CASSSPTSSYNEQFF
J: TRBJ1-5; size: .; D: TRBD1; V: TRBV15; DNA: TGTGCCACCAGCAGAGGGACAGGTGGGATTCGGAGCAATCAGCCCCAGCATTTT; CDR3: CATSRGTGGIRSNQPQHF
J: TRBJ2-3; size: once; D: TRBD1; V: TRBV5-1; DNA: TGCGCCAGCAGCTCCGGACAGGGGGCAGATACGCAGTATTTT; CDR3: CASSSGQGADTQYF
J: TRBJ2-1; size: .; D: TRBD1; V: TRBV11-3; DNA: TGTGCCAGCAGCTTAGATAGACAGGGGGGATACAATGAGCAGTTCTTC; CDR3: CASSLDRQGGYNEQFF
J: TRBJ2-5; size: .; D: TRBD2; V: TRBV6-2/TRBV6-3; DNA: TGTGCCAGCAGCAGAACGACTAGCGGGGCAGAGACCCAGTACTTC; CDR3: CASSRTTSGAETQYF
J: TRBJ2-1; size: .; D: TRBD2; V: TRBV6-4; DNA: TGTGCCAGCAGCGGGGGGGCCAACAATGAGCAGTTCTTC; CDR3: CASSGGANNEQFF
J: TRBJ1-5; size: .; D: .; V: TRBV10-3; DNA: TGTGCCATCAGTGGGGAGGTCTCTCAGCCCCAGCATTTT; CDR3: CAISGEVSQPQHF
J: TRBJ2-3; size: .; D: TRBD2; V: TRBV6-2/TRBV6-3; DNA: TGTGCCAGCAGCCTCCTAGCGGGGGGGCTGGGGGCAGATACGCAGTATTTT; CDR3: CASSLLAGGLGADTQYF